The 32 T cell receptor beta chains presented below share a single source sample, sequenced in a study of CXCR3-negative and CXCR3-positive naive CD8 T cells. Study outcomes and limitations: CXCR3-expressing naive cells carried TRB CDR3s more hydrophobic than those of CXCR3-negative naive cells.

The antigens these receptors bind are not known. The TRB libraries of cDNA were built by UMI-labeled 5' RACE. TCRdb re-called the 5' RACE reads; every CDR3 protein appears as one record, without DNA. The sample has 150,000 to 180,000 distinct CDR3 sequences. Source material: naive CXCR3+ CD8+ T cells from blood. Subset: CD45RO-CCR7+CD27+CD95- naive CD8+ T cells expressing CXCR3 (TNR3+). The receptors come from a human donor in good health. Some clones in this sample may be carry-over from other donors' samples.

V and J are TRBV7-3 and TRBJ2-7. CDR1 is SGHTA and CDR2 is FQGTGA in the germline V gene. The CDR3 has 13 amino acids. This CDR3 is CDSSLGLGFEQYF.

This CDR3 is CASSPLGLVGEQFF. The chain recombines TRBV9 with TRBJ2-1; the TRBD2 assignment by TCRdb is unverifiable without DNA. Germline lookup yields CDR1 SGDLS and CDR2 YYNGEE. The CDR3 spans 14 residues.

CDR3 loop: CASSLRTENTEAFF. The chain uses TRBV28 and TRBJ1-1. The CDR3 has 14 amino acids. CDR1 is MDHEN and CDR2 is SYDVKM in the germline V gene.

This rearrangement joins TRBV7-3 to TRBJ2-1; TCRdb lists TRBD1, though no DNA is available to test this call. The CDR3 covers 15 residues. From germline, CDR1 is SGHTA and CDR2 FQGTGA. The CDR3: CASSSEEGPYNEQFF. Full variable domain (rest looked up from reference TRBV7-3 and TRBJ2-1): GAGVSQTPSNKVTEKGKYVELRCDPISGHTALYWYRQSLGQGPEFLIYFQGTGAADDSGLPNDRFFAVRPEGSVSTLKIQRTERGDSAVYLCASSSEEGPYNEQFFGPGTRLTVL.

V usage is TRBV5-1 and J usage is TRBJ2-4; lacking DNA, the TRBD2 call made by TCRdb goes unchecked. Germline CDR1 is SGHRS and CDR2 is YFSETQ. The CDR3 contains 15 residues. The CDR3 protein is CASSLLAEAKNIQYF.

This rearrangement joins TRBV29-1 to TRBJ1-2; TCRdb indicates TRBD1, and absent DNA this call remains unverified. Germline V gene lookup returns CDR1 SQVTM and CDR2 ANQGSEA. This CDR3 is built from 15 residues. CDR3 in amino acids: CSVEWGWGDKPGYTF.

This sequence joins TRBV12-3 or TRBV12-4 and TRBJ2-1. The CDR3 runs to 14 residues. The CDR3 reads CASSFTISYNEQFF.

The rearrangement joins TRBV20-1 to TRBJ2-7; as DNA is missing, the TRBD2 call by TCRdb cannot be tested. This CDR3 region has 17 residues. The germline CDR1 and CDR2 sequences are DFQATT and SNEGSKA (reference sequence). The CDR3 reads CSARDPLVLAASYEQYF.

The chain carries TRBV15 and TRBJ2-7; the TCRdb call, TRBD2, lacks DNA for checking. The CDR3 spans 15 residues. The germline V gene encodes CDR1 LNHNV and CDR2 YYDKDF (reference sequence). CDR3 protein: CATSSDPGLAYEQYF.

This rearrangement joins TRBV20-1 to TRBJ2-7; TCRdb's assignment of TRBD2 cannot be checked, as there is no DNA. CDR1 and CDR2 from the germline V gene are DFQATT and SNEGSKA (reference sequence). This CDR3 has 16 amino acids. The CDR3: CSARDLGAGDHYEQYF.

The rearrangement uses TRBV29-1 and TRBJ2-3; without DNA, the TCRdb call of TRBD1 cannot be checked. Germline V gene sequence: CDR1 SQVTM, CDR2 ANQGSEA. The CDR3 has 13 residues. CDR3 residues: CSVEARGSIAQYF.

The V call is TRBV7-3, the J call TRBJ2-5; there is no DNA to check the TCRdb D call of TRBD2. CDR1 is SGHTA and CDR2 is FQGTGA in the germline V gene. The CDR3 extends over 14 amino acids. The CDR3: CASSTGLAGETQYF.

The chain employs TRBV29-1 and TRBJ1-1. The germline CDR1 and CDR2 sequences are SQVTM and ANQGSEA. The length of the CDR3 is 12 residues. The CDR3: CSVERQNTEAFF.

The chain links TRBV11-2 to TRBJ2-5; without DNA, the TCRdb call of TRBD2 cannot be checked. CDR1 is SGHAT, CDR2 FQNNGV, per germline. The CDR3 length is 17 residues. The CDR3 region is CASSPAGSIPFSETQYF.

The gene calls are TRBV18 and TRBJ2-1; TCRdb picks TRBD2, but there is no DNA to check that call. CDR1 and CDR2 (germline): KGHSH, LQKENI. The CDR3 covers 17 residues. Here the CDR3 reads CASSLSVAGESYNEQFF.

This chain joins TRBV18 and TRBJ2-3; the TRBD1 assignment by TCRdb is unverifiable without DNA. Germline V lookup: CDR1 KGHSH, CDR2 LQKENI. This CDR3 is built from 17 residues. The CDR3: CASSPPEGQGQTDTQYF. Combining the CDR3 with reference TRBV18 and TRBJ2-3 gives the whole variable domain NAGVMQNPRHLVRRRGQEARLRCSPMKGHSHVYWYRQLPEEGLKFMVYLQKENIIDESGMPKERFSAEFPKEGPSILRIQQVVRGDSAAYFCASSPPEGQGQTDTQYFGPGTRLTVL.

CDR3 sequence: CASSQLQAAVETQYF. This rearrangement joins TRBV14 to TRBJ2-5. Germline assignment: CDR1 SGHDN and CDR2 FVKESK. The CDR3 extends over 15 amino acids.

V usage is TRBV6-2 or TRBV6-3 and J usage is TRBJ2-1; lacking DNA, the TRBD1 call made by TCRdb goes unchecked. This CDR3 has 13 amino acids. Germline V gene data show CDR1 as MNHEY and CDR2 as SVGEGT. CDR3 residues: CASSYPGQGEQFF.

V usage is TRBV10-2 and J usage is TRBJ2-7; TCRdb's assignment of TRBD1 cannot be checked, as there is no DNA. Germline V gene lookup returns CDR1 WSHSY and CDR2 SAAADI. CDR3 length: 15 residues. CDR3 residues: CASSETGNSLSVQYF.

The chain uses TRBV11-1 and TRBJ2-1. This CDR3 has 14 residues. Looked up from germline, CDR1 is SGHAT and CDR2 is FQDESV (reference sequence). This CDR3 is CASSSTWTYNEQFF.

The V gene is TRBV28, the J gene TRBJ1-2. Per germline, CDR1 MDHEN and CDR2 SYDVKM. The CDR3 spans 16 residues. The CDR3 is CASSFGTLGPNYGYTF.

The rearrangement joins TRBV6-6 to TRBJ2-5; TCRdb's D call of TRBD1 is untestable without DNA. The length of the CDR3 is 14 residues. Germline lookup yields CDR1 MNHNY and CDR2 SVGAGI (reference sequence). The CDR3 sequence is CASSYQGIQETQYF.

The chain joins TRBV5-1 to TRBJ1-1; the TCRdb D gene call, TRBD1, has no DNA to confirm it. The CDR3 has 15 residues. Germline CDR1 and CDR2: SGHRS and YFSETQ. The CDR3 sequence is CASSTDRAMNTEAFF.

V gene TRBV27 combines with J gene TRBJ2-2; TCRdb returns TRBD1, unconfirmable since there is no DNA. Germline assignment: CDR1 MNHEY and CDR2 SMNVEV (reference sequence). The CDR3 spans 18 residues. The CDR3: CASSPPPEGRRNTGELFF.

The rearrangement joins TRBV7-2 to TRBJ2-7; TCRdb names TRBD1, which stays unverified in the absence of DNA. Germline CDR1 SGHTA, CDR2 FQGNSA. The CDR3 totals 18 residues. CDR3 residues: CASSLVEPGQAYIYEQYF.

The chain couples TRBV9 to TRBJ2-7; lacking DNA, the TRBD1 call made by TCRdb goes unchecked. Germline CDR1 is SGDLS and CDR2 is YYNGEE. The CDR3 has 15 amino acids. CDR3 in amino acids: CASSVAAGVAYEQYF.

The CDR3 loop reads CASSLAPEQYF. This sequence joins TRBV7-7 and TRBJ2-7. The CDR3 is 11 residues long. Per germline, CDR1 SSHAT and CDR2 FNYEAQ (reference sequence).

V is TRBV10-1 and J is TRBJ1-1. CDR1 WNHNN and CDR2 SYGVQD come from the germline V gene (reference sequence). The CDR3 has 15 amino acids. CDR3 sequence reads: CASIEPGTMNTEAFF.

The V gene is TRBV7-8, the J gene TRBJ1-2. Germline V gene sequence: CDR1 SGHVS, CDR2 FQNEAQ. The CDR3 is 17 amino acids. CDR3 sequence reads: CASSFEAVGQRKSGYTF.

The chain links TRBV7-6 to TRBJ2-1. Germline V CDR1 and CDR2: SGHVS, FNYEAQ. This CDR3 is built from 13 residues. CDR3: CASSLAVGNEQFF.

The rearrangement joins TRBV20-1 to TRBJ2-7; TCRdb proposes TRBD1, but this gene call is untestable without DNA. The CDR3 has 14 residues. In germline, CDR1 is DFQATT, CDR2 SNEGSKA (reference sequence). The CDR3 region is CSARGTGSNYEQYF.

This sequence joins TRBV29-1 and TRBJ1-5; TCRdb proposes TRBD1, but this gene call is untestable without DNA. From germline, CDR1 is SQVTM and CDR2 ANQGSEA. The CDR3 length is 11 residues. CDR3 in amino acids: CSVQGPQPQHF.